This T cell receptor (beta chain) was identified in a study of T cell repertoires in cytomegalovirus infection. CDR3 size: 15 residues. Germline assignment: CDR1 MGHRA and CDR2 YSYEKL. The V end was cut by 2 bases, the J end by 5 bases, with 15 bases between. Details on this clonotype: Its antigen is as yet unknown.

TCRdb passed the reads through MiXCR, listing each CDR3 protein once. Of 900,000 to 950,000 distinct CDR3 sequences in the sample, 31% were seen once. The receptor was derived from a human donor in good health (CMV status not recorded). Some clones in this sample may be carry-over from other donors' samples. The starting material was cultured CD8+ T cells from PBMCs, obtained from culture after CMV antigen stimulation. The chain combines TRBV4-1 with TRBJ2-5; perhaps TRBD1 as D (6 bases). The CDR3 coding sequence is TGCGCCAGCAGCCAACCATGGACAGAAGGGGAGACCCAGTACTTC. It codes for CASSQPWTEGETQYF.